This T cell receptor beta chain emerged from a study of cytomegalovirus exposure and HLA in healthy donors. Study results and caveats: It was reportedly the case that the classifier diagnosed cytomegalovirus status with high specificity and sensitivity. According to the study, roughly 160 TCR beta chains were cytomegalovirus-associated.

Clones were sequenced by immunoSEQ multiplex PCR, and TCRdb holds only the in-frame ones, with some missing. The table has about 140,000 clones, roughly nine tenths seen once; the top ten hold less than 3.5%. CDR1 MGHRA and CDR2 YSYEKL come from the germline V gene. This CDR3 is built from 16 residues. Trimming took 1 base from V and 4 from J, leaving 17 bases between them. Comments on this clone: Its antigen is unknown.

The V call is TRBV4-1, the J call TRBJ2-7, with TRBD1 as a possible D gene (8 bases). The sequencing input was PBMCs. The receptor comes from a man between 18 and 29 years old in good health and CMV-seronegative. CDR3 residues: CASSQGDRGGGYEQYF. The CDR3 DNA is TGCGCCAGCAGCCAAGGCGACAGGGGCGGGGGTTACGAGCAGTACTTC.